These 11 T cell receptor beta chains share one sample of origin, sequenced in a study of patients and donors after allogeneic stem cell transplantation. Via MiXCR, TCRdb re-called the RT-PCR reads, giving one row per CDR3 protein. The repertoire consists of hundreds of thousands of distinct CDR3 sequences, with roughly 15% occurring once and the leading ten covering about 9.9%. The sample taken for sequencing was blood, either unsorted or a sorted T cell fraction (not recorded which). Source of these receptors: a human donor who was either an allogeneic HSCT recipient or a stem cell or donor lymphocyte infusion donor (not recorded which). It is not recorded whose cells these are; they may come from a transplant donor.

The chain is built from TRBV5-1 and TRBJ2-5, with TRBD1 as a possible D gene (7 bases). The germline V and J ends were trimmed by 4 bases and 2 bases, with 15 bases remaining between them. Germline CDR1 reads SGHRS; CDR2 reads YFSETQ. The CDR3 contains 15 residues. The CDR3 sequence: CASSPGGQLQETQYF. DNA for the CDR3: TGCGCCAGCAGCCCAGGGGGGCAGCTACAAGAGACCCAGTACTTC.

The chain employs TRBV20-1 and TRBJ2-5, with 11 bases lining up with TRBD2. The V segment lost 3 bases and the J segment 6 bases; nucleotides outside the gene matches: 6. Germline V gene sequence: CDR1 DFQATT, CDR2 SNEGSKA (reference sequence). The CDR3 loop spans 14 amino acids. Here the CDR3 reads CSASGSGGVKTQYF. The CDR3 bases are TGCAGTGCTAGTGGTAGCGGGGGGGTGAAGACCCAGTACTTC.

The V call is TRBV2, the J call TRBJ2-5, with D possibly matching TRBD2 (6 bases). V was clipped by 4 bases and J by 8 bases, with 11 bases between them. Germline V lookup: CDR1 SNHLY, CDR2 FYNNEI. The CDR3 runs 12 residues. In DNA, the CDR3 is TGTGCCAGCAGTGGGACTACTACCACCCAGTACTTC. Translated, it gives CASSGTTTTQYF.

Ten or more counts support this clonotype. V and J are TRBV24-1 and TRBJ2-1, with D maybe TRBD2 (6 bases). Germline V CDR1 and CDR2: KGHDR, SFDVKD. Trimming removed 3 bases at V and 0 bases at J, with 17 bases between. The CDR3 length is 18 residues. CDR3 in DNA: TGTGCCACCAGTGATAGACTCGTGGCGGGGAGCTCCTACAATGAGCAGTTCTTC. It is translated as CATSDRLVAGSSYNEQFF.

This clonotype has just a few counts. The chain is built from TRBV6-1 and TRBJ2-4, with TRBD2 identical over 8 bases. Germline V gives CDR1 MNHNS, CDR2 SASEGT. This CDR3 has 13 residues. The V and J ends lost 5 bases and 5 bases, in that order; junction bases with no gene match: 2. The CDR3 region has the DNA TGTGCCAGCAGTCGAGCGGGAGAAAACATTCAGTACTTC. Protein sequence: CASSRAGENIQYF.

This clonotype was detected a few times. A junction end diverges from the germline sequence, so it may reflect a read error. This chain connects TRBV6-2 or TRBV6-3 to TRBJ1-2; perhaps TRBD1 as D (5 bases). Germline CDR1 reads MNHEY; CDR2 reads SVGEGT. This CDR3 contains 13 residues. CDR3 coding DNA: TGTGCCAGCAGTAGAGAGCTACCGGACAAGATATGCTTC. Residues: CASSRELPDKICF.

The J gene is TRBJ1-2, the V gene TRBV25-1; D not resolved. V dropped 5 bases and J dropped 1 base, with 17 bases sitting between them. The CDR3 has 16 amino acids. Germline V gene sequence: CDR1 MGHDK, CDR2 SYGVNS. The DNA for the CDR3 is TGTGCCAGCAGTCCCGAACAATTAGGGTTTAACTATGGCTACACCTTC. Translated: CASSPEQLGFNYGYTF.

This clonotype was counted at least ten times. The genes are TRBV7-3 and TRBJ2-1; 9 nucleotides line up with TRBD1. The length of the CDR3 is 19 residues. The J segment lost 0 bases and the V segment lost 4 bases, leaving 13 bases of the junction unmatched. Per germline, CDR1 SGHTA and CDR2 FQGTGA. For the CDR3, the DNA is TGTGCCAGCAGCTCCTTGGGGACAGGGACCTCGAGCTCCTACAATGAGCAGTTCTTC. It translates to CASSSLGTGTSSSYNEQFF.

This clonotype was detected only a few times. The chain is built from TRBV7-3 and TRBJ2-3; no clear D gene. The germline V and J ends were trimmed by 0 bases and 0 bases, with 7 bases remaining between them. Germline V CDR1 and CDR2: SGHTA, FQGTGA. There are 15 residues in the CDR3. The CDR3 is CASSLTGSSTDTQYF. CDR3 nucleotides: TGTGCCAGCAGCTTAACCGGCAGTAGCACAGATACGCAGTATTTT.

In its sample, this clonotype was seen once. The J gene is TRBJ2-3, the V gene TRBV11-2; tentatively, D is TRBD2 (6 bases). This CDR3 has 18 residues. In germline, CDR1 is SGHAT, CDR2 FQNNGV. The V end lost 5 bases, the J end lost 0 bases, and 21 bases lay between the germline ends. For the CDR3, the DNA is TGTGCCAGCAGCCTCACCTTTACCGGGACTGCTAGCACAGATACGCAGTATTTT. Translated, it gives CASSLTFTGTASTDTQYF.

The chain combines TRBV20-1 with TRBJ2-5; possible D gene TRBD2, 7 bases. V was trimmed by 3 bases and J by 4 bases, leaving 15 bases between them. CDR3 size: 14 residues. In germline, CDR1 is DFQATT, CDR2 SNEGSKA (reference sequence). Written as DNA, the CDR3 is TGCAGTGCTAGCGGATTGAGGGGGGGAGAGACCCAGTACTTC. It encodes CSASGLRGGETQYF.